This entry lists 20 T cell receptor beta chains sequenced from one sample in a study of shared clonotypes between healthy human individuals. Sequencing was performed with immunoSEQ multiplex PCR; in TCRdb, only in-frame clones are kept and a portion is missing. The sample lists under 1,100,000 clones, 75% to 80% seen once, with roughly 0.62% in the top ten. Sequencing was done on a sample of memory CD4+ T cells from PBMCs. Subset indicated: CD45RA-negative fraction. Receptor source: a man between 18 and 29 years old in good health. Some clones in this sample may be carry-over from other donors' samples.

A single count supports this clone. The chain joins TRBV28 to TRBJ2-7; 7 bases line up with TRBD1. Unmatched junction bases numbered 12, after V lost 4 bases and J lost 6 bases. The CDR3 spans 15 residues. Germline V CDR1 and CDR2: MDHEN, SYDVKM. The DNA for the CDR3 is TGTGCCAGCAGTTCGAGCCGGACAGGTGTCTCCGAGCAGTACTTC. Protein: CASSSSRTGVSEQYF. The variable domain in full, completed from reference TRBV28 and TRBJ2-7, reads DVKVTQSSRYLVKRTGEKVFLECVQDMDHENMFWYRQDPGLGLRLIYFSYDVKMKEKGDIPEGYSVSREKKERFSLILESASTNQTSMYLCASSSSRTGVSEQYFGPGTRLTVT.

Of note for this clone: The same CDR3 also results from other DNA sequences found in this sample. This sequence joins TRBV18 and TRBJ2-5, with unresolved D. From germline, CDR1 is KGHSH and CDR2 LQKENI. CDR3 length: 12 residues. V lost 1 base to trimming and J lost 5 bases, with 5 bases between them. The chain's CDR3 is CASSPQGETQYF. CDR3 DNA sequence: TGTGCCAGCTCACCACAGGGTGAGACCCAGTACTTC.

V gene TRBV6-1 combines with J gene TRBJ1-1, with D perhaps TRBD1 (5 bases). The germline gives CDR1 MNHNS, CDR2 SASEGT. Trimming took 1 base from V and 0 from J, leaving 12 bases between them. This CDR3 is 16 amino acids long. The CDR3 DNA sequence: TGTGCCAGCAGTGAAGTAGGCGGGGCCCTGAACACTGAAGCTTTCTTT. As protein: CASSEVGGALNTEAFF.

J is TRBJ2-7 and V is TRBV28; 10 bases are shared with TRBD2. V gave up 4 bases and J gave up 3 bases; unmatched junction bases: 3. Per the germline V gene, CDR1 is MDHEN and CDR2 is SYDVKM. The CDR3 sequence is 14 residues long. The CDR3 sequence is CASSWTSGGYEQYF. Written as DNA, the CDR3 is TGTGCCAGCAGTTGGACTAGCGGTGGCTACGAGCAGTACTTC.

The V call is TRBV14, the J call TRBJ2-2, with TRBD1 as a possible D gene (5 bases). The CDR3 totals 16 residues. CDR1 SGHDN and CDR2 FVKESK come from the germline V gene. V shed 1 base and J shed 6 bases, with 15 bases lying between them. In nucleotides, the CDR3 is TGTGCCAGCAGCCAAGCAAGTCTCGACAGCGCCGGGGAGCTGTTTTTT. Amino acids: CASSQASLDSAGELFF.

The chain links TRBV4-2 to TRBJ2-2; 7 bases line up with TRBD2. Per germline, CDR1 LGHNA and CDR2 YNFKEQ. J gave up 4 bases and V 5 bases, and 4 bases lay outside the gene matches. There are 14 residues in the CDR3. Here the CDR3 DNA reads TGTGCCAGCAGCTTACGGACTAGCACCGGGGAGCTGTTTTTT. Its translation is CASSLRTSTGELFF.

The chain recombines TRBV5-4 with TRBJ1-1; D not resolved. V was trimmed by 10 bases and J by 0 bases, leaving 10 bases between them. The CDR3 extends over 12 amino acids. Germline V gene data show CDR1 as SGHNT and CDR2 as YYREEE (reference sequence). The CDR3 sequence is CAYRRVNTEAFF. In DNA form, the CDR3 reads TGTGCCTACCGTCGGGTGAACACTGAAGCTTTCTTT.

CDR3 sequence (DNA): TGTGCCAGCAGTTTATTGCCAGCCCGAGGCGAGCAGTACTTC. This encodes CASSLLPARGEQYF. This chain joins TRBV28 and TRBJ2-7; D is unresolved. Between the trimmed V and J ends, which lost 1 base and 6 bases, there was a span of 13 bases. The CDR3 contains 14 residues. The germline V gene encodes CDR1 MDHEN and CDR2 SYDVKM.

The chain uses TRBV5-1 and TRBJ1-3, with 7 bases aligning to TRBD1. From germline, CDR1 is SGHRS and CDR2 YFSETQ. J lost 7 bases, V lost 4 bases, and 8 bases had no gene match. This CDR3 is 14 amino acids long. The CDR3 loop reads CASSRGTAGNTIYF. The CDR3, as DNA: TGCGCCAGCAGCCGCGGGACAGCGGGGAACACCATATATTTT. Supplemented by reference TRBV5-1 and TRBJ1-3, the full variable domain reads KAGVTQTPRYLIKTRGQQVTLSCSPISGHRSVSWYQQTPGQGLQFLFEYFSETQRNKGNFPGRFSGRQFSNSRSEMNVSTLELGDSALYLCASSRGTAGNTIYFGEGSWLTVV.

The CDR3, as DNA: TGTGCCAGCAGCAACAGAGAGCCGGGACACCCGTCCACAGATACGCAGTATTTT. Protein sequence: CASSNREPGHPSTDTQYF. This chain joins TRBV21-1 and TRBJ2-3; the table's D gene call, TRBD1, was not cross checked with the DNA. TRBV21-1 is designated a pseudogene. This CDR3 has 18 residues.

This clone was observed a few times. Here the CDR3 reads CASARDLNTDTQYF. CDR3 nucleotides: TGTGCCAGCGCGCGGGACCTCAACACAGATACGCAGTATTTT. The V call is TRBV6-5, the J call TRBJ2-3; the D gene is possibly TRBD2 (6 bases). In germline, CDR1 is MNHEY, CDR2 SVGAGI. Trimming left V 8 bases short and J 2 bases short, with 14 bases between. The CDR3 contains 14 residues.

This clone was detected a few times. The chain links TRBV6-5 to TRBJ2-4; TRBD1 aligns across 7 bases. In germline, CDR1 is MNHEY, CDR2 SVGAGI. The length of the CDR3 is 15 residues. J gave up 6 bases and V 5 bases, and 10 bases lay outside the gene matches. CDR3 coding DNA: TGTGCCAGCAGTCGCTCTCCGGGACAGAGAAACATTCAGTACTTC. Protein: CASSRSPGQRNIQYF.

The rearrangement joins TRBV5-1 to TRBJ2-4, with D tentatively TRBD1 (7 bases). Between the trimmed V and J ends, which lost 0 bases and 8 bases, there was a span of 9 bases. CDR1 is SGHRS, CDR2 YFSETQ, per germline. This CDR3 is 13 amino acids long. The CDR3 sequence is CASSLARGDIQYF. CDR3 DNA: TGCGCCAGCAGCTTGGCCAGGGGGGACATTCAGTACTTC.

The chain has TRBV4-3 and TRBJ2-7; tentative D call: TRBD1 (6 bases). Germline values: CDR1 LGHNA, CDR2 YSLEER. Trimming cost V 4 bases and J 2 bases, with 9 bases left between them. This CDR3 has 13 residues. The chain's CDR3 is CASSRDTAYEQYF. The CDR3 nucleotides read TGCGCCAGCAGCCGGGACACCGCCTACGAGCAGTACTTC.

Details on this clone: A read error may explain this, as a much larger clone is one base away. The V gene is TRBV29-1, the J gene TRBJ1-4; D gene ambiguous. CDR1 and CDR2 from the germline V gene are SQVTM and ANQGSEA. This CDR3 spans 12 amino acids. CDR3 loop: CSAGWAGERLFF. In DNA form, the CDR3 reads TGCAGCGCTGGGTGGGCGGGTGAAAGACTGTTTTTT.

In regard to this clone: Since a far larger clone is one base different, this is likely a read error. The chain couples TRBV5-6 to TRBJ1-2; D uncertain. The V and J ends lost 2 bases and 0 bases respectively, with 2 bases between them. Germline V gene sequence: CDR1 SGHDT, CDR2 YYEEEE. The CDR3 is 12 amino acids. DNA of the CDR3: TGTGCCAGCAGCTTCTCTAACTATGGCTACACCTTC. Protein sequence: CASSFSNYGYTF.

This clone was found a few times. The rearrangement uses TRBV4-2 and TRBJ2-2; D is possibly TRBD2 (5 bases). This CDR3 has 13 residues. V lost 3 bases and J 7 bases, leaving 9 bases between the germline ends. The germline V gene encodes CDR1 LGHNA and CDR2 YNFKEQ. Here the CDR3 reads CASSQGEGGELFF. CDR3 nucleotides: TGTGCCAGCAGCCAGGGTGAGGGCGGGGAGCTGTTTTTT.

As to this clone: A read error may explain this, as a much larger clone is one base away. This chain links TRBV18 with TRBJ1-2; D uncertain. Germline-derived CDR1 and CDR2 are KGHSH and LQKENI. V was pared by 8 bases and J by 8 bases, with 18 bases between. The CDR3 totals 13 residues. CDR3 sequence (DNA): TGTGCCAGCACGCCGGGCAGGCATGAGGGCTACACCTTC. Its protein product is CASTPGRHEGYTF.

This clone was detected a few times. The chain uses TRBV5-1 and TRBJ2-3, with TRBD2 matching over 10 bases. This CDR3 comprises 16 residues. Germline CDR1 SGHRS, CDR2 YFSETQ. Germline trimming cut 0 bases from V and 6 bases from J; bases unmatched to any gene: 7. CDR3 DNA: TGCGCCAGCAGCTTGGGGTTAGCGGGAGGATTCGATACGCAGTATTTT. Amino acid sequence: CASSLGLAGGFDTQYF.

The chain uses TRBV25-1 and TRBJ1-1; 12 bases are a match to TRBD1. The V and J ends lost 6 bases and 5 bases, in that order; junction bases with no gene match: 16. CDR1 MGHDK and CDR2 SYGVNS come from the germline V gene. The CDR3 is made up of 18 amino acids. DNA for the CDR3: TGTGCCAGCAGCCCCATGTCCGGGACAGGGGGCGCGCGGACTGAAGCTTTCTTT. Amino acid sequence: CASSPMSGTGGARTEAFF.